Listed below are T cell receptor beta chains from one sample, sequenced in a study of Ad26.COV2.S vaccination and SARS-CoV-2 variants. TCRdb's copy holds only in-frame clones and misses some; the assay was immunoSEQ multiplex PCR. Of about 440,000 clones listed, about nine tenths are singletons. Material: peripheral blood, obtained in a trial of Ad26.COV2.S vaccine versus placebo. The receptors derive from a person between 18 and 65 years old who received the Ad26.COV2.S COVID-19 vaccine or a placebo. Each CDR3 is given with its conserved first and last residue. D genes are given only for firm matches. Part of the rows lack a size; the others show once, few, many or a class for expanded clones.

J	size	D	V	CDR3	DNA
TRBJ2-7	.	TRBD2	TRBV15	CATSRDLAGDTEQYF	TGTGCCACCAGCAGAGACCTAGCGGGAGATACCGAGCAGTACTTC
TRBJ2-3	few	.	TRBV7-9	CASSPSGSSTDTQYF	TGTGCCAGCAGCCCGTCGGGTTCTAGCACAGATACGCAGTATTTT
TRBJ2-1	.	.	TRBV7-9	CASSFRDDYNEQFF	TGTGCCAGCAGCTTCCGGGACGACTACAATGAGCAGTTCTTC
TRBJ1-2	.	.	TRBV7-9	CASSLNILHTGYTF	TGTGCCAGCAGCTTAAACATCCTACATACGGGCTACACCTTC
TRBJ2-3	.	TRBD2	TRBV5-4	CASSLGLAGVFASTDTQYF	TGTGCCAGCAGCCTGGGACTAGCGGGGGTGTTCGCTAGCACAGATACGCAGTATTTT
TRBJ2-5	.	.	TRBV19	CASSMSETQYF	TGTGCCAGTAGTATGTCAGAGACCCAGTACTTC
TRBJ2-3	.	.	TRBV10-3	CAISELGRGRSTDTQYF	TGTGCCATCAGTGAGTTGGGCCGTGGTCGAAGCACAGATACGCAGTATTTT
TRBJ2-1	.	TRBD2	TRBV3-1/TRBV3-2	CASRSREGQYNEQFF	TGTGCCAGCAGATCGCGGGAGGGCCAATACAATGAGCAGTTCTTC
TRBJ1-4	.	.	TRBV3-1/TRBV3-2	CASSGTQNEKLFF	TGTGCCAGCAGCGGGACGCAGAATGAAAAACTGTTTTTT
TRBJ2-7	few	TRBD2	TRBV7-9	CASSLVSGTPYF	TGTGCCAGCAGCTTGGTGAGCGGGACCCCGTACTTC
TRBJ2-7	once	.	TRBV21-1	CASKNRDRGPYEQYF	TGTGCCAGCAAGAACCGGGACAGGGGGCCTTACGAGCAGTACTTC
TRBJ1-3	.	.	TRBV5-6	CASSLTGPIYF	TGTGCCAGCAGCTTGACGGGCCCCATATATTTT
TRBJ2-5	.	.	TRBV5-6	CASSPGAATETQYF	TGTGCCAGCTCCCCCGGGGCAGCCACGGAGACCCAGTACTTC
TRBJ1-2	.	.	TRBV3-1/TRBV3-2	CASSQVKGGMVNYGYTF	TGTGCCAGCAGCCAAGTTAAAGGGGGAATGGTGAACTATGGCTACACCTTC
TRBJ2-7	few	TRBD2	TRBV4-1	CASSQGWVAGTYEQYF	TGCGCCAGCAGCCAAGGATGGGTAGCGGGGACCTACGAGCAGTACTTC
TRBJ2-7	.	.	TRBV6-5	CASSYAIPGTRGEQYF	TGTGCCAGCAGTTACGCAATTCCCGGGACCCGGGGTGAGCAGTACTTC
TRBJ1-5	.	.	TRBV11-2	CASSFGGNQPQHF	TGTGCCAGCAGCTTCGGCGGGAATCAGCCCCAGCATTTT
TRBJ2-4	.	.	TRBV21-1	CASSKVEGRGAKNIQYF	TGTGCCAGCAGCAAAGTTGAGGGGCGTGGAGCCAAAAACATTCAGTACTTC
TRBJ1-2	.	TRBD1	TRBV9	CASSLRAGGIKGYTF	TGTGCCAGCAGCCTACGCGCAGGGGGCATAAAGGGCTACACCTTC
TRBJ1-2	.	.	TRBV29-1	CSVEERFRGGWGYTF	TGCAGCGTTGAAGAGAGGTTCAGGGGCGGTTGGGGCTACACCTTC
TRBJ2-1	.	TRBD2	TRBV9	CASSVGEGSGNEQFF	TGTGCCAGCAGCGTAGGGGAGGGATCCGGCAATGAGCAGTTCTTC
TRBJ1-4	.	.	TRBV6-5	CASSYGEKLFF	TGTGCCAGCAGTTACGGGGAAAAACTGTTTTTT
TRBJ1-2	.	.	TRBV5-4	CASSGTGNHYGYTF	TGTGCCAGCAGCGGTACAGGTAACCACTATGGCTACACCTTC
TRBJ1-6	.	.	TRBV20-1	CSASPLYNSPLHF	TGCAGTGCTAGTCCCCTATATAATTCACCCCTCCACTTT
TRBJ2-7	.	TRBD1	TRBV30	CARGQGESYEQYF	TGTGCCCGTGGACAGGGCGAATCCTACGAGCAGTACTTC
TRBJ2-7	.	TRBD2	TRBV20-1	CSASIAGVSPYEQYF	TGCAGTGCTAGTATAGCGGGAGTCTCCCCCTACGAGCAGTACTTC
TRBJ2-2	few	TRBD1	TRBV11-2	CASSPGTVPGELFF	TGTGCCAGCAGCCCTGGGACAGTACCCGGGGAGCTGTTTTTT
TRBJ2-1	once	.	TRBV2	CASSGWDPNEQFF	TGTGCCAGCAGTGGTTGGGACCCCAATGAGCAGTTCTTC
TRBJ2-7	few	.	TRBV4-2	CASSPPGYREQYF	TGTGCCAGCAGCCCCCCGGGGTACCGCGAGCAGTACTTC
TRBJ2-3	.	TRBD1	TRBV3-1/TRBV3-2	CASSPRDRGRPLTSTDTQYF	TGTGCCAGCAGCCCGCGGGACAGGGGGCGGCCCCTAACTAGCACAGATACGCAGTATTTT
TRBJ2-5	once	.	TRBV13	CASSLFRQGPPRETQYF	TGTGCCAGCAGCTTATTTAGGCAGGGACCCCCTCGGGAGACCCAGTACTTC
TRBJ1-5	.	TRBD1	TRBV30	CAWSRDRSQPQHF	TGTGCCTGGAGTAGGGACAGGAGTCAGCCCCAGCATTTT
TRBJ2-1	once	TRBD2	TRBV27	CASSLLAGEANEQFF	TGTGCCAGCAGTTTACTAGCGGGAGAGGCCAATGAGCAGTTCTTC
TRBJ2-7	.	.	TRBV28	CASSNGGTEDEQYF	TGTGCCAGCAGTAACGGGGGGACAGAGGACGAGCAGTACTTC
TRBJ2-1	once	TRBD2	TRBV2	CASSEVVTSGRFF	TGTGCCAGCAGTGAAGTCGTCACTAGCGGTCGTTTCTTC
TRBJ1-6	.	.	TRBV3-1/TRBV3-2	CASSQFYSPLHF	TGTGCCAGCAGCCAATTTTATTCACCCCTCCACTTT
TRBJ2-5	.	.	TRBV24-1	CATSDSGGGQTQYF	TGTGCCACCAGTGATTCAGGAGGGGGCCAGACCCAGTACTTC
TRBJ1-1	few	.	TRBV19	CATHPGRLNTEAFF	TGTGCCACCCACCCTGGGAGACTGAACACTGAAGCTTTCTTT
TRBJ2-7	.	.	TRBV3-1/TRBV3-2	CASSQDLVSSYEQYF	TGTGCCAGCAGCCAAGATCTAGTGAGCTCCTACGAGCAGTACTTC
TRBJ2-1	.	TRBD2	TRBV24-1	CATSAHSGSSPPSSYNEQFF	TGTGCCACCAGTGCCCATAGCGGGAGTTCCCCCCCGAGCTCCTACAATGAGCAGTTCTTC
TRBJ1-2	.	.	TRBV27	CASSFTGTTSDGYTF	TGTGCCAGCAGTTTCACGGGGACGACGTCGGATGGCTACACCTTC
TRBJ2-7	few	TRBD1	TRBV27	CASRDRAYEQYF	TGTGCCAGCCGGGACAGGGCCTACGAGCAGTACTTC